The source of this TCR beta chain is a study of spatial heterogeneity in lung cancer. Study findings and constraints: Higher tumor mutation counts went along with higher counts of expanded intratumoral alpha and beta TCRs.

The time point is: sample taken at primary tumor resection. TCRdb re-called the 5' RACE reads through MiXCR, storing one row per CDR3 protein. The sample consists of roughly 4,000 distinct CDR3 sequences, approximately 5.3% of them appearing once. Germline lookup yields CDR1 MNHEY and CDR2 SVGEGT. Trimming removed 7 bases from V and 3 bases from J, with 9 bases in between. The CDR3 contains 13 residues. By frequency in the sample, this clonotype is medium-sized (0.01 to 0.1%). The target antigen is unknown. This specimen was lung tumor tissue, taken at surgery. The receptor was isolated from a female donor with early-stage non-small cell lung cancer. J is TRBJ1-4 and V is TRBV6-2 or TRBV6-3; D is unresolved. This chain's CDR3 is CASKAPSNEKLFF. The CDR3 bases are TGTGCCAGCAAGGCCCCGTCTAATGAAAAACTGTTTTTT.